Listed below are T cell receptor beta chains from one sample, sequenced in a study of a mutant IDH1 vaccine in newly diagnosed glioma. Measured with immunoSEQ multiplex PCR; TCRdb has only the in-frame clones, and not every one. Among approximately 92,000 clones listed, roughly 78% were seen once. The sample consisted of PBMCs, taken from a glioma patient treated with radiotherapy, temozolomide or both. The source of these receptors is a middle-aged man with glioma. CDR3s include the opening cysteine and the closing phenylalanine or tryptophan. D genes are given only for firm matches. Only part of the rows carry a size: once, few, many, or a class if the clone is expanded.

v_call: TRBV30
clone_size: .
d_call: .
j_call: TRBJ2-2
cdr3_aa: CAWSVRLEAGELFF
cdr3_nt: TGTGCCTGGAGTGTAAGGCTGGAGGCCGGGGAGCTGTTTTTT

v_call: TRBV7-8
clone_size: .
d_call: TRBD1
j_call: TRBJ2-7
cdr3_aa: CASSWTGGYEQYF
cdr3_nt: TGTGCCAGCAGCTGGACAGGGGGCTACGAGCAGTACTTC

v_call: TRBV6-1
clone_size: .
d_call: .
j_call: TRBJ2-7
cdr3_aa: CASRGGSEQYF
cdr3_nt: TGTGCCAGCAGGGGCGGCTCCGAGCAGTACTTC

v_call: TRBV7-9
clone_size: .
d_call: .
j_call: TRBJ2-5
cdr3_aa: CASSLDPGPKETQYF
cdr3_nt: TGTGCCAGCAGCTTAGACCCCGGGCCAAAGGAGACCCAGTACTTC

v_call: TRBV27
clone_size: .
d_call: .
j_call: TRBJ2-2
cdr3_aa: CASSSFQGWTGELFF
cdr3_nt: TGTGCCAGCAGTTCTTTCCAGGGGTGGACCGGGGAGCTGTTTTTT

v_call: TRBV6-1
clone_size: .
d_call: .
j_call: TRBJ2-1
cdr3_aa: CASSVGGRSSEQFF
cdr3_nt: TGTGCCAGCAGTGTGGGAGGCCGTTCTAGTGAGCAGTTCTTC

v_call: TRBV5-6
clone_size: .
d_call: .
j_call: TRBJ2-7
cdr3_aa: CASSFDRFNEQYF
cdr3_nt: TGTGCCAGCAGCTTCGACAGATTCAACGAGCAGTACTTC

v_call: TRBV7-8
clone_size: .
d_call: TRBD1
j_call: TRBJ2-7
cdr3_aa: CASTPDRVINEQYF
cdr3_nt: TGTGCCAGCACCCCAGACAGGGTAATCAACGAGCAGTACTTC

v_call: TRBV5-6
clone_size: .
d_call: TRBD1
j_call: TRBJ2-5
cdr3_aa: CASSPSGQAGETQYF
cdr3_nt: TGTGCCAGCAGCCCATCCGGACAGGCCGGGGAGACCCAGTACTTC

v_call: TRBV7-6
clone_size: few
d_call: .
j_call: TRBJ1-1
cdr3_aa: CASSLVGGSLLEAFF
cdr3_nt: TGTGCCAGCAGCTTAGTGGGGGGGTCCCTCCTTGAAGCTTTCTTT

v_call: TRBV7-2
clone_size: .
d_call: TRBD1
j_call: TRBJ2-1
cdr3_aa: CASSLGTGYNEQFF
cdr3_nt: TGTGCCAGCAGCTTAGGGACAGGCTACAATGAGCAGTTCTTC

v_call: TRBV11-3
clone_size: few
d_call: .
j_call: TRBJ2-3
cdr3_aa: CASSFDFTDTQYF
cdr3_nt: TGTGCCAGCAGCTTCGATTTCACAGATACGCAGTATTTT

v_call: TRBV7-2
clone_size: .
d_call: TRBD1
j_call: TRBJ1-2
cdr3_aa: CASSRGQGDGGYTF
cdr3_nt: TGTGCCAGCAGCCGAGGACAGGGCGATGGGGGCTACACCTTC

v_call: TRBV11-2
clone_size: few
d_call: TRBD1
j_call: TRBJ1-4
cdr3_aa: CASSLENRGPDRGLFF
cdr3_nt: TGTGCCAGCAGCTTAGAAAACAGGGGGCCGGATCGAGGACTGTTTTTT

v_call: TRBV29-1
clone_size: .
d_call: TRBD2
j_call: TRBJ2-3
cdr3_aa: CSVEDRASGITDTQYF
cdr3_nt: TGCAGCGTTGAAGATAGGGCTAGCGGAATCACAGATACGCAGTATTTT

v_call: TRBV7-8
clone_size: .
d_call: .
j_call: TRBJ1-3
cdr3_aa: CASSFKAENTIYF
cdr3_nt: TGTGCCAGCAGCTTTAAGGCCGAAAACACCATATATTTT

v_call: TRBV2
clone_size: once
d_call: .
j_call: TRBJ2-7
cdr3_aa: CASSAGREDYEQYF
cdr3_nt: TGTGCCAGCAGTGCGGGCAGGGAGGACTACGAGCAGTACTTC

v_call: TRBV5-1
clone_size: .
d_call: .
j_call: TRBJ1-2
cdr3_aa: CASRDGNYGYTF
cdr3_nt: TGCGCCAGCCGGGACGGGAACTATGGCTACACCTTC

v_call: TRBV10-3
clone_size: .
d_call: TRBD2
j_call: TRBJ2-2
cdr3_aa: CAIRASGKTTGELFF
cdr3_nt: TGTGCCATCAGGGCTAGCGGGAAGACCACCGGGGAGCTGTTTTTT

v_call: TRBV28
clone_size: .
d_call: TRBD1
j_call: TRBJ1-5
cdr3_aa: CASSLSGGRVNQPQHF
cdr3_nt: TGTGCCAGCAGTTTATCAGGGGGCCGCGTCAATCAGCCCCAGCATTTT

v_call: TRBV7-8
clone_size: once
d_call: .
j_call: TRBJ1-5
cdr3_aa: CASSLTRQPHQPQHF
cdr3_nt: TGTGCCAGCAGCTTAACCAGACAGCCCCATCAGCCCCAGCATTTT

v_call: TRBV7-2
clone_size: .
d_call: .
j_call: TRBJ2-2
cdr3_aa: CASSSNGADTGELFF
cdr3_nt: TGTGCCAGCAGCTCCAATGGGGCGGACACCGGGGAGCTGTTTTTT

v_call: TRBV5-4
clone_size: few
d_call: TRBD1
j_call: TRBJ1-1
cdr3_aa: CASSVDRGEAFF
cdr3_nt: TGTGCCAGCAGCGTAGACAGGGGAGAAGCTTTCTTT

v_call: TRBV10-3
clone_size: few
d_call: TRBD1
j_call: TRBJ1-2
cdr3_aa: CAITYTGGYGYTF
cdr3_nt: TGTGCCATCACTTACACAGGGGGCTATGGCTACACCTTC

v_call: TRBV6-5
clone_size: .
d_call: .
j_call: TRBJ1-1
cdr3_aa: CASSAIQGTEAFF
cdr3_nt: TGTGCCAGCAGTGCCATCCAAGGGACTGAAGCTTTCTTT

v_call: TRBV7-8
clone_size: .
d_call: TRBD2
j_call: TRBJ2-5
cdr3_aa: CASSNGLAGNNQETQYF
cdr3_nt: TGTGCCAGCAGCAACGGACTAGCGGGGAACAACCAAGAGACCCAGTACTTC

v_call: TRBV4-3
clone_size: .
d_call: .
j_call: TRBJ2-7
cdr3_aa: CASSQGGGVGYEQYF
cdr3_nt: TGCGCCAGCAGCCAAGGAGGGGGGGTAGGGTACGAGCAGTACTTC

v_call: TRBV7-9
clone_size: once
d_call: .
j_call: TRBJ2-6
cdr3_aa: CASSSARGRATSGANVLTF
cdr3_nt: TGTGCCAGCAGCTCCGCGAGGGGCAGGGCTACTTCTGGGGCCAACGTCCTGACTTTC

v_call: TRBV9
clone_size: many
d_call: .
j_call: TRBJ1-1
cdr3_aa: CASSSKTGVSFTEAFF
cdr3_nt: TGTGCCAGCAGCTCCAAGACGGGAGTTTCGTTCACTGAAGCTTTCTTT

v_call: TRBV7-2
clone_size: .
d_call: .
j_call: TRBJ2-7
cdr3_aa: CASSYGISCYF
cdr3_nt: TGTGCCAGCAGCTACGGCATCAGTTGTTACTTC

v_call: TRBV29-1
clone_size: few
d_call: .
j_call: TRBJ1-1
cdr3_aa: CSAERGVGTEAFF
cdr3_nt: TGCAGCGCCGAACGGGGTGTGGGCACTGAAGCTTTCTTT

v_call: TRBV12-5
clone_size: .
d_call: .
j_call: TRBJ2-5
cdr3_aa: CASGTGTGQETQYF
cdr3_nt: TGTGCTAGTGGTACCGGGACGGGCCAAGAGACCCAGTACTTC

v_call: TRBV6-1
clone_size: .
d_call: TRBD2
j_call: TRBJ2-3
cdr3_aa: CASSAPAGGPDTQYF
cdr3_nt: TGTGCCAGCAGCGCACCAGCGGGGGGGCCAGATACGCAGTATTTT

v_call: TRBV5-4
clone_size: .
d_call: .
j_call: TRBJ1-6
cdr3_aa: CASSFGALLHF
cdr3_nt: TGTGCCAGCAGCTTCGGGGCGCTTCTCCACTTT

v_call: TRBV9
clone_size: .
d_call: TRBD2
j_call: TRBJ2-5
cdr3_aa: CASSVGGLAGGPYQETQYF
cdr3_nt: TGTGCCAGCAGCGTAGGAGGGCTAGCGGGGGGTCCGTACCAAGAGACCCAGTACTTC